The 31 T cell receptor beta chains reported below all come from one sample, sequenced in a study of cytomegalovirus exposure and HLA in healthy donors. PCR used 60 Vbeta primers and 13 Jbeta primers. The protocol was immunoSEQ multiplex PCR, while the TCRdb copy is restricted to in-frame clones and leaves out a portion. The sample consists of approximately 77,000 clones, roughly two thirds of them appearing once. Sequencing was carried out using PBMCs. All receptors come from a man in his fifties or sixties in good health and CMV-seropositive.

The V and J genes are TRBV28 and TRBJ1-1, with a weak D call TRBD1 (5 bases). The germline gives CDR1 MDHEN, CDR2 SYDVKM. The V and J ends lost 6 bases and 2 bases respectively, with 16 bases between them. This CDR3 region has 15 residues. CDR3 sequence reads: CASRPGTGRNTEAFF. CDR3 DNA sequence: TGTGCCAGCAGACCGGGTACAGGAAGAAACACTGAAGCTTTCTTT.

V usage is TRBV30 and J usage is TRBJ1-1; 7 positions agree with TRBD1. CDR3 length: 16 residues. Losses at the gene ends were 2 bases for V and 0 bases for J; bases not matched to a gene: 9. Germline V gene sequence: CDR1 GTSNPN, CDR2 SVGIG (reference sequence). The chain's CDR3 is CAWSKGWDRLNTEAFF. The CDR3 nucleotides read TGTGCCTGGAGTAAGGGGTGGGACAGATTGAACACTGAAGCTTTCTTT.

The chain links TRBV30 to TRBJ1-1; the D is unclear. The CDR3 covers 13 residues. The V gene lost 4 bases and the J gene lost 2 bases, with 11 bases spanning the gap. CDR1 and CDR2 from the germline V gene are GTSNPN and SVGIG (reference sequence). CDR3 residues: CAWNFGSNTEAFF. The CDR3 DNA is TGTGCCTGGAATTTCGGGTCCAACACTGAAGCTTTCTTT.

The genes are TRBV15 and TRBJ1-2; 7 nucleotides align to TRBD1. CDR1 is LNHNV, CDR2 YYDKDF, per germline (reference sequence). There are 14 residues in the CDR3. Trimming took 6 bases from V and 4 from J; bases not matched to a gene: 8. The CDR3 here is CATRNTGDVYGYTF. The CDR3 nucleotides read TGTGCCACCAGGAACACAGGGGATGTCTATGGCTACACCTTC.

This clone was counted only a few times. The rearrangement links TRBV5-4 to TRBJ2-2; weak D call: TRBD1 (6 bases). Germline CDR1 reads SGHNT; CDR2 reads YYREEE (reference sequence). Trimming took off 4 bases at V and 5 bases at J, with 9 bases between the two ends. This CDR3 contains 13 residues. The CDR3 region is CASSTDRTGELFF. The CDR3 DNA is TGTGCCAGCAGCACAGACAGGACCGGGGAGCTGTTTTTT.

This clone was seen only once. The chain employs TRBV4-1 and TRBJ1-2; 8 positions match TRBD1. Germline CDR1 and CDR2: MGHRA and YSYEKL. With V trimmed by 3 bases and J by 0 bases, 3 bases remained unmatched. The CDR3 consists of 15 residues. The CDR3 sequence: CASSHPGQANYGYTF. In DNA, the CDR3 is TGCGCCAGCAGCCATCCGGGACAGGCTAACTATGGCTACACCTTC.

The chain employs TRBV28 and TRBJ2-2; TRBD2 matches 10 bases. Germline CDR1 MDHEN, CDR2 SYDVKM. V trimming: 7 bases; J trimming: 3 bases; junction bases outside the gene matches: 8. The CDR3 is made up of 16 amino acids. The CDR3 region is CASMASGSTDTGELFF. The CDR3 nucleotides read TGTGCCAGCATGGCTAGCGGGAGTACGGACACCGGGGAGCTGTTTTTT.

The V and J genes are TRBV6-1 and TRBJ2-7, with D possibly being TRBD1 (6 bases). Germline V gene data show CDR1 as MNHNS and CDR2 as SASEGT. The V end was cut by 10 bases, the J end by 0 bases, with 16 bases between. This CDR3 spans 14 amino acids. The CDR3 bases are TGTGCCACCCTACCCCGGGACACCTCCTACGAGCAGTACTTC. Its protein is CATLPRDTSYEQYF.

The V call is TRBV28, the J call TRBJ1-5, with D maybe TRBD1 (6 bases). The CDR3 consists of 14 residues. Germline lookup yields CDR1 MDHEN and CDR2 SYDVKM. Trimming took 7 bases from V and 4 from J, leaving 14 bases between them. The chain's CDR3 is CASTTGTQNQPQHF. CDR3 DNA sequence: TGTGCCAGCACTACCGGGACACAAAATCAGCCCCAGCATTTT.

V and J are TRBV28 and TRBJ2-1, with 8 bases that match TRBD2. The CDR3 consists of 16 residues. Germline values: CDR1 MDHEN, CDR2 SYDVKM. With V trimmed by 1 base and J by 7 bases, 9 bases remained unmatched. The DNA of the CDR3 is TGTGCCAGCAGTTTATTTGTTGGGACTAGAACTAATGAGCAGTTCTTC. As protein: CASSLFVGTRTNEQFF.

The CDR3 sequence is CASSIGQGGNTEAFF. In DNA form, the CDR3 reads TGTGCCAGTAGTATAGGTCAGGGCGGGAACACTGAAGCTTTCTTT. The V gene is TRBV19, the J gene TRBJ1-1; tentatively, D is TRBD1 (5 bases). CDR3 length: 15 residues. V was pared by 1 base and J by 1 base, with 10 bases between. Looked up from germline, CDR1 is LNHDA and CDR2 is SQIVND (reference sequence).

The rearrangement uses TRBV28 and TRBJ2-3, with 11 nucleotides matching TRBD2. CDR1 and CDR2 (germline): MDHEN, SYDVKM. There are 16 residues in the CDR3. With V trimmed by 4 bases and J by 6 bases, 9 bases remained unmatched. The CDR3 coding sequence is TGTGCCAGCAGTTATAGCGGGAGGGCCATCACGGATACGCAGTATTTT. Protein sequence: CASSYSGRAITDTQYF.

The table lists this clone with a count of one. The chain recombines TRBV6-5 with TRBJ1-2; 9 bases are shared with TRBD1. CDR3 length: 13 amino acids. Germline V gene data show CDR1 as MNHEY and CDR2 as SVGAGI. Trimming cost V 6 bases and J 8 bases; bases outside gene matches: 7. The CDR3 region is CASSPRDRVGYTF. CDR3 nucleotides: TGTGCCAGCAGCCCCCGGGACAGGGTCGGCTACACCTTC.

The rearrangement joins TRBV5-1 to TRBJ2-3; D is perhaps TRBD1 (6 bases). Trimming cost V 4 bases and J 4 bases, with 13 bases left between them. CDR1 and CDR2 (germline): SGHRS, YFSETQ. The CDR3 extends over 14 amino acids. The DNA for the CDR3 is TGCGCCAGCAGCCCCGGACAGTCCCCAGATACGCAGTATTTT. Translation: CASSPGQSPDTQYF.

This rearrangement joins TRBV9 to TRBJ2-1; D is possibly TRBD1 (5 bases). Trimming removed 3 bases at V and 6 bases at J, with 16 bases between. The V gene's germline CDR1 is SGDLS and CDR2 YYNGEE. The CDR3 sequence is 15 residues long. The CDR3 spells CASSAGHRAVNEQFF. The CDR3 nucleotides read TGTGCCAGCAGCGCCGGACACCGGGCGGTCAATGAGCAGTTCTTC.

V gene TRBV4-3 combines with J gene TRBJ2-3; tentatively, D is TRBD1 (6 bases). The V end lost 4 bases, the J end lost 6 bases, and 23 bases lay between the germline ends. This CDR3 has 17 residues. From germline, CDR1 is LGHNA and CDR2 YSLEER. Here the CDR3 DNA reads TGCGCCAGCAGCCTGCTTGGGACACCCCTACGGTCCGATACGCAGTATTTT. Protein product: CASSLLGTPLRSDTQYF.

The chain links TRBV15 to TRBJ2-1; D is undetermined. The V gene's germline CDR1 is LNHNV and CDR2 YYDKDF (reference sequence). The CDR3 sequence is 13 residues long. V lost 6 bases to trimming and J lost 2 bases, with 8 bases between them. The CDR3 region is CATSSKTYNEQFF. The CDR3 coding sequence is TGTGCCACCAGTAGTAAGACCTACAATGAGCAGTTCTTC. The full variable domain, rest sourced from reference TRBV15 and TRBJ2-1, is DAMVIQNPRYQVTQFGKPVTLSCSQTLNHNVMYWYQQKSSQAPKLLFHYYDKDFNNEADTPDNFQSRRPNTSFCFLDIRSPGLGDTAMYLCATSSKTYNEQFFGPGTRLTVL.

In its sample, this clone was seen once. This chain connects TRBV7-2 to TRBJ2-5; weak D call: TRBD2 (6 bases). V gave up 8 bases and J gave up 5 bases, with 15 bases separating them. Germline V gene sequence: CDR1 SGHTA, CDR2 FQGNSA. This CDR3 contains 13 residues. The CDR3 DNA follows: TGTGCCAGCTCCTCCCGTGGGAGGGAGACCCAGTACTTC. Protein product: CASSSRGRETQYF.

The chain links TRBV19 to TRBJ2-2, with D maybe TRBD2 (6 bases). Germline V gene data show CDR1 as LNHDA and CDR2 as SQIVND (reference sequence). This CDR3 has 15 amino acids. Trimming pared 7 bases from V and 6 bases from J, leaving 18 bases between. CDR3 sequence reads: CASTLLASTAGELFF. As DNA, the CDR3 is TGTGCCAGTACCCTTCTAGCGTCTACGGCCGGGGAGCTGTTTTTT. Full variable domain (outside the CDR3, taken from reference TRBV19 and TRBJ2-2): DGGITQSPKYLFRKEGQNVTLSCEQNLNHDAMYWYRQDPGQGLRLIYYSQIVNDFQKGDIAEGYSVSREKKESFPLTVTSAQKNPTAFYLCASTLLASTAGELFFGEGSRLTVL.

The chain recombines TRBV5-1 with TRBJ2-2; 9 bases match TRBD2. The junction had 8 bases not matched to a gene; V was cut back by 6 bases and J by 5 bases. CDR1 and CDR2 from the germline V gene are SGHRS and YFSETQ. This CDR3 has 15 residues. This CDR3 reads CASKLTSGFTGELFF. Written as DNA, the CDR3 is TGCGCCAGCAAGCTAACTAGCGGGTTTACCGGGGAGCTGTTTTTT.

The chain joins TRBV6-6 to TRBJ2-1; 9 bases are a match to TRBD1. Germline V gene data show CDR1 as MNHNY and CDR2 as SVGAGI (reference sequence). The CDR3 spans 12 residues. Trimming took 5 bases from V and 10 from J; bases not matched to a gene: 3. The DNA of the CDR3 is TGTGCCAGCAGTACAGGGGGCAAGGAGCAGTTCTTC. As protein: CASSTGGKEQFF.

The chain has TRBV4-1 and TRBJ1-4, with 9 nucleotides matching TRBD1. CDR1 is MGHRA and CDR2 is YSYEKL in the germline V gene. This CDR3 has 16 residues. The J segment lost 5 bases and the V segment lost 5 bases, leaving 9 bases of the junction unmatched. CDR3 amino acids: CASSRMDRGGNEKLFF. In DNA, the CDR3 is TGCGCCAGCAGCAGAATGGACAGGGGCGGGAATGAAAAACTGTTTTTT.

The gene calls are TRBV4-2 and TRBJ2-7, with a weak D call TRBD2 (6 bases). V dropped 1 base and J dropped 1 base, with 11 bases sitting between them. The germline gives CDR1 LGHNA, CDR2 YNFKEQ. The CDR3 has 15 amino acids. DNA for the CDR3: TGTGCCAGCAGCCAAGGGGTTGGGGGGTCCTACGAGCAGTACTTC. Translating gives CASSQGVGGSYEQYF.

The chain carries TRBV6-5 and TRBJ1-1; unclear D gene. V was cut by 4 bases and J by 4 bases, with 16 bases left in between. This CDR3 spans 15 amino acids. Germline assignment: CDR1 MNHEY and CDR2 SVGAGI. The CDR3 DNA reads as TGTGCCAGCAGTTCCCCTGCGAAGCGGCTCACTGAAGCTTTCTTT. Residues: CASSSPAKRLTEAFF.

The J gene is TRBJ2-7, the V gene TRBV7-2; D is unresolved. V was clipped by 0 bases and J by 2 bases, with 5 bases between them. Germline assignment: CDR1 SGHTA and CDR2 FQGNSA. The CDR3 contains 13 residues. The DNA of the CDR3 is TGTGCCAGCAGCTTAGCGCGGACCTACGAGCAGTACTTC. As protein: CASSLARTYEQYF.

This clone has just a few counts. The chain links TRBV9 to TRBJ2-1, with 12 bases identical to TRBD2. V shed 1 base, J shed 4 bases, and the junction held 0 bases outside the gene matches. The germline V gene has CDR1 SGDLS and CDR2 YYNGEE. The CDR3 is made up of 15 amino acids. The CDR3, as DNA: TGTGCCAGCAGCGTAACTAGCGGGAGGTACAATGAGCAGTTCTTC. This codes for CASSVTSGRYNEQFF.

The chain carries TRBV2 and TRBJ1-2; 7 nucleotides align to TRBD1. Germline loops: CDR1 SNHLY, CDR2 FYNNEI. The CDR3 contains 13 residues. J lost 1 base, V lost 7 bases, and 3 bases had no gene match. The CDR3 sequence: CASTGTVNYGYTF. CDR3 coding DNA: TGTGCCAGCACCGGGACAGTTAACTATGGCTACACCTTC.

Here the CDR3 reads CASSLEPGGGTQYF. CDR3 sequence (DNA): TGTGCCAGCAGCTTAGAGCCGGGGGGAGGGACCCAGTACTTC. The chain employs TRBV7-2 and TRBJ2-5, with TRBD2 identical over 7 bases. The V gene's germline CDR1 is SGHTA and CDR2 FQGNSA. There are 14 residues in the CDR3. V lost 1 base and J lost 7; bases outside the gene matches: 6.

The V call is TRBV6-1, the J call TRBJ1-2; 8 positions agree with TRBD1. Germline lookup yields CDR1 MNHNS and CDR2 SASEGT. The CDR3 runs to 14 residues. V shed 6 bases and J 4 bases; nucleotides not matched to a gene: 7. DNA of the CDR3: TGTGCCAGCAGAGTGACAGGGGCGGGCTATGGCTACACCTTC. Translation: CASRVTGAGYGYTF.

A word on this clone: Within the sample, other DNA sequences also encode this same CDR3. This chain joins TRBV7-2 and TRBJ2-1, with D unresolved. From germline, CDR1 is SGHTA and CDR2 FQGNSA. Trimming removed 5 bases from V and 4 bases from J, with 3 bases in between. This CDR3 comprises 11 residues. The CDR3 sequence is CASSPYNEQFF. CDR3 bases: TGTGCCAGCAGCCCGTACAATGAGCAGTTCTTC.

This clone showed up just a few times. This chain connects TRBV15 to TRBJ2-5; TRBD1 aligns across 7 bases. The V segment lost 0 bases and the J segment 5 bases; nucleotides outside the gene matches: 3. CDR3 length: 14 amino acids. Germline-derived CDR1 and CDR2 are LNHNV and YYDKDF (reference sequence). In nucleotides, the CDR3 is TGTGCCACCAGCAGAGAAGGGGGCATGGAGACCCAGTACTTC. Amino acid sequence: CATSREGGMETQYF.